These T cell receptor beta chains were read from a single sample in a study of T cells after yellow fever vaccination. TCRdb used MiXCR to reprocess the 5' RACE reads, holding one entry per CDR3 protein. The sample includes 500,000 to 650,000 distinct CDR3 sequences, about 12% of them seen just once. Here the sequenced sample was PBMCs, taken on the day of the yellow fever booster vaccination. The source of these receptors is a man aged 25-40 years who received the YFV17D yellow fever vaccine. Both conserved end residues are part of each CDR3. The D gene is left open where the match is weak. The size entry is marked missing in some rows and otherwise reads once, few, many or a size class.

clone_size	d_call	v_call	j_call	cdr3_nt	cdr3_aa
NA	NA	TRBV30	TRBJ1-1	TGTGCCTGGAGTCCGGGACACCGTCTGAACACTGAAGCTTTCTTT	CAWSPGHRLNTEAFF
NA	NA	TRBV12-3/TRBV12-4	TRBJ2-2	TGTGCAGCCGGTGGGAACACCGGGGAGCTGTTTTTT	CAAGGNTGELFF
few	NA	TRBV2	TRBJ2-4	TGTGCCAGCAGTGAAGCGGGGACCGGATACTTC	CASSEAGTGYF
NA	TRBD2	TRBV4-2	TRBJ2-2	TGTGCCAGCAGCCAAGTGGCCAGCGGGACGGCCGGGGAGCTGTTTTTT	CASSQVASGTAGELFF
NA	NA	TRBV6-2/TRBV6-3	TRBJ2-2	TGTGCCAGCTGCAACCCAGGGCCCGCGAACACCGGGGAGCTGTTTTTT	CASCNPGPANTGELFF
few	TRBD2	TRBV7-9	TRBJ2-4	TGTGCCAGCAGCTTAGGGCTAGCGGGTATTCAGTACTTC	CASSLGLAGIQYF
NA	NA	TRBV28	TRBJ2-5	TGTGCCAGCACCCGAGGGGGGGCCCTAGAGACCCAGTACTTC	CASTRGGALETQYF
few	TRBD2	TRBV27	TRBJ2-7	TGTGCCAGCAGGACTAGCGGGAAAAACTACGAGCAGTACTTC	CASRTSGKNYEQYF
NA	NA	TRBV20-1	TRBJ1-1	TGCAGTGCTAGAACCTGGACAGTGAACACTGAAGCTTTCTTT	CSARTWTVNTEAFF
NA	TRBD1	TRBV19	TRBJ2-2	TGTGCCAGTAGTATAGGTCCAGGGGGAAACACCGGGGAGCTGTTTTTT	CASSIGPGGNTGELFF
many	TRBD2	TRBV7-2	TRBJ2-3	TGTGCCAGCAGCTCCCTTGGGGGAGGGAGTACGCAGTATTTT	CASSSLGGGSTQYF
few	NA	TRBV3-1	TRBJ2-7	TGTGCCAGCAGCCATGGGGGTATTGGTTCGGTCGAGCAGTACTTC	CASSHGGIGSVEQYF
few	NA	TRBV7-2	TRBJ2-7	TGTGCCAGCAGCATTGGTCGCGGGACAGTAGGGACCTACGAGCAGTACTTC	CASSIGRGTVGTYEQYF
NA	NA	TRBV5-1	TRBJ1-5	TGCGCCAGCAGCTTGGTGCGTAAGGATCAGCCCCAGCATTTT	CASSLVRKDQPQHF
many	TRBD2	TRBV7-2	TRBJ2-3	TGTGCCAGCAGCTATCGACTAGCGGGGGCCACAGATACGCAGTATTTT	CASSYRLAGATDTQYF
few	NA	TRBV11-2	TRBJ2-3	TGTGCCAGCAGCATAGGGGTTAGCACAGATACGCAGTATTTT	CASSIGVSTDTQYF
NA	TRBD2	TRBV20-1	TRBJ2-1	TGCTGTGCTAGAGTAAGAGGACTAGCAGAGTACAATGAGCAGTTCTTC	CCARVRGLAEYNEQFF
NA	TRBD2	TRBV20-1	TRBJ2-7	TGCAGTGCTACCGGGACTAGCGGGAATAGCGGCTACGAGCAGTACTTC	CSATGTSGNSGYEQYF
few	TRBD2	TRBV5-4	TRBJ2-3	TGTGCCAGCAGCAGAAAGTTAGCGGGAGGTGGCACAGATACGCAGTATTTT	CASSRKLAGGGTDTQYF
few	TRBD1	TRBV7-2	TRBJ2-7	TGTGCCAGCAGCTTAGACTGGGACAGGGGGTCATACGAGCAGTACTTC	CASSLDWDRGSYEQYF
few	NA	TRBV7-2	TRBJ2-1	TGTGCCAGCAGCCTTACTAGCCCGACCTACAATGAGCAGTTCTTC	CASSLTSPTYNEQFF
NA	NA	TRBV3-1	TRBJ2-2	TGTGCCAGCAGCCCCTGGGCGGCCGATCCGCTGTTTTTT	CASSPWAADPLFF
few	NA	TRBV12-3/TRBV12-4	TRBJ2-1	TGTGCCAGCAGTTTCCAGAGTCTCGATGAGCAGTTCTTC	CASSFQSLDEQFF
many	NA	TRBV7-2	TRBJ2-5	TGTGCCAGCAGTAGACGGGGAATCCAAGAGACCCAGTACTTC	CASSRRGIQETQYF
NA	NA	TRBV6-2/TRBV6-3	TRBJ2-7	TGTGCCAGCAGTTATGCGGGTTCCTCCTACGAGCAGTACTTC	CASSYAGSSYEQYF
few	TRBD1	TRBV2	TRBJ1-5	TGTGCCAGCGGGGGACAGGGGGCGAACCAGCCCCAGCATTTT	CASGGQGANQPQHF
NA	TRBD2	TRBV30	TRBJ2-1	TGTGCCTGGGGTCGCTACCGGACTAGCGGGAGAGGAGATGAGCAGTTCTTC	CAWGRYRTSGRGDEQFF
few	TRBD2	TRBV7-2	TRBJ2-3	TGTGCCAGCAGCCTTTGGACTAGCGGGAGGATCCCAGATACGCAGTATTTT	CASSLWTSGRIPDTQYF
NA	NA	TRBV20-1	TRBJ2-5	TGCAGTGCTAGGGAAGGCTCCGGGACCCAAAACGATGGCCAGTACTTC	CSAREGSGTQNDGQYF
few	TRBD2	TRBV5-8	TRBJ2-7	TGTGCCAGCAGCTTAGACCCCGGGACTAGCGCATCCTACGAGCAGTACTTC	CASSLDPGTSASYEQYF
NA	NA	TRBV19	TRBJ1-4	TGTGCCAGTAGACCTAGGGACGGAACTAATGAAAAACTGTTTTTT	CASRPRDGTNEKLFF
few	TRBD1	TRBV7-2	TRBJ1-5	TGTGCCAGCAGCTTTTCTGTCGACAGGGATCAGCCCCAGCATTTT	CASSFSVDRDQPQHF
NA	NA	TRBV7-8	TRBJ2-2	TGTGCCAGCAGCTTGATGGCTTCCACCGGGGAGCTGTTTTTT	CASSLMASTGELFF
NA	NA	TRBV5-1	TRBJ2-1	TGCGCCAGCAGCTTGGGTAGGGGGGATGAGCAGTTCTTC	CASSLGRGDEQFF
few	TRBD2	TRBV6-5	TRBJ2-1	TGTGCCAGCAGAACTAGCGGGAGTTTAGATGAGCAGTTCTTC	CASRTSGSLDEQFF
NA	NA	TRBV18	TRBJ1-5	TGTGCCAGCTCAGGAGACACGGGTCAGCCCCAGCATTTT	CASSGDTGQPQHF
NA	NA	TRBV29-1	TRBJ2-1	TGCAGCGGGGCCAGGGATGGCGCATACCTATACTACAATGAGCAGTTCTTC	CSGARDGAYLYYNEQFF
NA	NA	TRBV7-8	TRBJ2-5	TGTGCCAGCAGCATATGGACACAGAACGGGGAGACCCAGTACTTC	CASSIWTQNGETQYF
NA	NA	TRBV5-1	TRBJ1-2	TGCGCCAGCAGCGCAGCGCTGGACAGCCTTACTTATGGCTACACCTTC	CASSAALDSLTYGYTF
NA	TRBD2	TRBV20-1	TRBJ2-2	TGCAGTGCCCTTGATCTTAGCGGGAGTTGGGACACCGGGGAGCTGTTTTTT	CSALDLSGSWDTGELFF
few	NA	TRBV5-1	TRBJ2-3	TGCGCCAGCAGTCTGTCAGAGACTACGCAGTATTTT	CASSLSETTQYF
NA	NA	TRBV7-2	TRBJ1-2	TGTGCCAGCAGCTTAGGTCGAGTCGAAGGCTACACCTTC	CASSLGRVEGYTF
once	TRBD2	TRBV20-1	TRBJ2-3	TGCTGTGCTAGAGATATTCTAGCGGGAGTCACAGATACGCAGTATTTT	CCARDILAGVTDTQYF
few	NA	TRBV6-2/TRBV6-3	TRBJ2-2	TGTGCCAGCAGGCTAGGCCACACCGGGGAGCTGTTTTTT	CASRLGHTGELFF
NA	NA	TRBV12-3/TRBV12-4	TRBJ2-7	TGTGCCAGCAGTTTGGGACGGGCCCAGCAGTACTTC	CASSLGRAQQYF
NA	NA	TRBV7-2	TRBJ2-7	TGTGCCAGCAGCTTAGTTTGGAGAGTCCCCCCCCGGGAGCAGTACTTC	CASSLVWRVPPREQYF
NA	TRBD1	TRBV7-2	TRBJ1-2	TGTGCCAGCAGCCCAGGGGGGGGAGGCTATGGCTACACCTTC	CASSPGGGGYGYTF
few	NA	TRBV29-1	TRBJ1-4	TGCAGCGTTGTAGACACAGGGACAAATGAAAAACTGTTTTTT	CSVVDTGTNEKLFF
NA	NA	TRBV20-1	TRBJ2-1	TGCAGTGCTATTCTTTACCAGGGGAACAATGAGCAGTTCTTC	CSAILYQGNNEQFF
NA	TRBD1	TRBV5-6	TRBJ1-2	TGTGCCAGCAGCTTCCTGACAGGGTCGAATGACGGCTACACCTTC	CASSFLTGSNDGYTF
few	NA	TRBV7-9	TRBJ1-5	TGTGCCAGCAGCTTAGATGGTGTTAGCAATCAGCCCCAGCATTTT	CASSLDGVSNQPQHF
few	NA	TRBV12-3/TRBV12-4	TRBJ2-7	TGTGCCAGCAGTTTATCCGGGAAAGACGAGCAGTACTTC	CASSLSGKDEQYF
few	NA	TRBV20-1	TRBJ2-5	TGCAGTGCTAACGCCAACCAAGAGACCCAGTACTTC	CSANANQETQYF
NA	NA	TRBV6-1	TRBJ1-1	TGTGCCAGCAGTGAAAGGGGGGCGGCTTTCTTT	CASSERGAAFF
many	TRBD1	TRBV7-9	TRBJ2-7	TGTGCCAGCAGCCCAAATACTGGGACAGGTCCCTACGAGCAGTACTTC	CASSPNTGTGPYEQYF
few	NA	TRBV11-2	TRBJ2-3	TGTGCCAGCAGCTCGAGAGAAACAGCCACAGATACGCAGTATTTT	CASSSRETATDTQYF
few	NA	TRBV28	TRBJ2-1	TGTGCCAGCAGTTCAGGTATGGCCTACAATGAGCAGTTCTTC	CASSSGMAYNEQFF
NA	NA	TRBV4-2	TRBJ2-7	TGTGCCAGCAGCCAAGAGGCCTCCAGCGCCTCCTACGAGCAGTACTTC	CASSQEASSASYEQYF
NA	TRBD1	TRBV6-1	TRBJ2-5	TGTGCCAGCAGTACCGGGACAGGGGCCCAGGAGACCCAGTACTTC	CASSTGTGAQETQYF